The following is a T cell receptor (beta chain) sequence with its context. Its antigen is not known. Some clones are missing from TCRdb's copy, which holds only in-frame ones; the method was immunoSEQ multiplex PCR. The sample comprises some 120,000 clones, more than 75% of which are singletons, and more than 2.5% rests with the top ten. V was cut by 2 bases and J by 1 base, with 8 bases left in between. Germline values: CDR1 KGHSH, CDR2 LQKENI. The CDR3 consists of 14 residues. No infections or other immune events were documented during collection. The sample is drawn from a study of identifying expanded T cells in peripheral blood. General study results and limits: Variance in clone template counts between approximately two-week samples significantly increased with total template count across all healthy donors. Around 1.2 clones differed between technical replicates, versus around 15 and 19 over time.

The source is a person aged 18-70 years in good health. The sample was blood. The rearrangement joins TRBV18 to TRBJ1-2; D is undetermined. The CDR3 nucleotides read TGTGCCAGCTCACCAGAGGGTTTTAACTATGGCTACACCTTC. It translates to CASSPEGFNYGYTF.